This T cell receptor beta chain appears in the sequencing data of a study of blood T cell repertoires in COVID-19. Study summary: The United States, Italy and Spain were the sources of the acute and convalescent COVID-19 samples. T cells, B-cell-depleted T cells, or PBMCs provided the cDNA or gDNA that served as material.

Original handling: From reference gene primer amplification, estimates of nucleated cell counts were derived. The data were produced by immunoSEQ multiplex PCR, yet TCRdb's version contains in-frame clones alone and is incomplete. The DNA was the basis for D and trimming; V, J and clone size are from that table. The repertoire holds some 240,000 clones, with 84% as singletons. V lost 5 bases and J lost 0; bases outside the gene matches: 0. In germline, CDR1 is MDHEN, CDR2 SYDVKM. This CDR3 spans 13 amino acids. This receptor was obtained from a woman aged 40 to 50 who had recovered from COVID-19. Sequenced material: peripheral blood. V and J are TRBV28 and TRBJ2-7, with 8 nucleotides matching TRBD1. As DNA, the CDR3 is TGTGCCAGCAGTACAGGGGGCTCCTACGAGCAGTACTTC. Translating it yields CASSTGGSYEQYF.